Presented here are 32 T cell receptor beta chains from one specimen sequenced in a study of blood T cell repertoires in COVID-19. Measured with immunoSEQ multiplex PCR; TCRdb has only the in-frame clones, and not every one. The top ten hold more than 0.85% of the sample, which has some 400,000 clones, 91% seen once. The sample comprised PBMCs or T cells enriched from blood (not recorded which). The receptors were gathered from a woman in her thirties or forties who had been exposed to COVID-19.

This clone was seen only once. This sequence joins TRBV10-3 and TRBJ2-7, with D maybe TRBD1 (6 bases). The CDR3 consists of 13 residues. Germline V gene lookup returns CDR1 ENHRY and CDR2 SYGVKD. V was clipped by 7 bases and J by 3 bases, with 13 bases between them. CDR3 region: CAITLGTSYEQYF. CDR3 DNA sequence: TGTGCCATCACCCTCGGGACAAGCTACGAGCAGTACTTC.

This clone was counted once. The rearrangement uses TRBV7-3 and TRBJ1-1; 7 nucleotides align to TRBD1. V dropped 5 bases and J dropped 5; count of bases not matched to a gene: 5. CDR3 length: 13 amino acids. Germline lookup yields CDR1 SGHTA and CDR2 FQGTGA. CDR3 nucleotide sequence: TGTGCCAGCAGCACCAGACAGGGAACTGAAGCTTTCTTT. This codes for CASSTRQGTEAFF.

CDR3 protein: CASSQNSGNTIYF. The CDR3 nucleotides read TGTGCCAGCTCTCAGAATTCTGGAAACACCATATATTTT. The chain recombines TRBV2 with TRBJ1-3, with D hard to call. Germline CDR1 SNHLY, CDR2 FYNNEI. Trimming shortened V by 8 bases and J by 1 base, and 9 bases separated the two germline ends. CDR3 length equals 13 residues.

The chain links TRBV24-1 to TRBJ2-1, with 9 bases matching TRBD1. The length of the CDR3 is 15 residues. With V trimmed by 11 bases and J by 4 bases, 11 bases remained unmatched. Germline lookup yields CDR1 KGHDR and CDR2 SFDVKD. The CDR3 nucleotides read TGTGCCATCGCCGCCTCCGGGACAGGGTACAATGAGCAGTTCTTC. Translation gives CAIAASGTGYNEQFF.

The chain uses TRBV27 and TRBJ1-2; 10 positions agree with TRBD1. Germline CDR1 MNHEY, CDR2 SMNVEV (reference sequence). The junction had 7 bases not matched to a gene; V was cut back by 4 bases and J by 5 bases. There are 15 residues in the CDR3. The CDR3 loop reads CASSSRDRGRYGYTF. The DNA of the CDR3 is TGTGCCAGCAGTTCCCGGGACAGGGGCCGTTATGGCTACACCTTC.

The chain carries TRBV9 and TRBJ1-2; a weak D match, TRBD1 (5 bases). Trimming cost V 3 bases and J 9 bases, with 18 bases left between them. CDR1 and CDR2 from the germline V gene are SGDLS and YYNGEE. This CDR3 is built from 14 residues. The CDR3 DNA follows: TGTGCCAGCAGCGCCGGACAAGGAACCTCAAGCTACACCTTC. It codes for CASSAGQGTSSYTF. The full variable domain, completed using reference TRBV9 and TRBJ1-2, is DSGVTQTPKHLITATGQRVTLRCSPRSGDLSVYWYQQSLDQGLQFLIQYYNGEERAKGNILERFSAQQFPDLHSELNLSSLELGDSALYFCASSAGQGTSSYTFGSGTRLTVV.

This chain joins TRBV6-2 or TRBV6-3 and TRBJ2-1; 9 nucleotides align to TRBD2. Germline CDR1 and CDR2: MNHEY and SVGEGT. The CDR3 covers 16 residues. Trimming cost V 2 bases and J 7 bases; bases outside gene matches: 9. The CDR3 region has the DNA TGTGCCAGCAGTTACGATAGGATAGCGGGAGAGAATGAGCAGTTCTTC. Translated, it gives CASSYDRIAGENEQFF.

The V and J genes are TRBV7-8 and TRBJ1-5; D gene unclear. CDR3 size: 14 residues. Trimming shortened V by 4 bases and J by 0 bases, and 7 bases separated the two germline ends. Per the germline V gene, CDR1 is SGHVS and CDR2 is FQNEAQ. CDR3: CASSYPNSNQPQHF. The CDR3 region has the DNA TGTGCCAGCAGCTATCCCAATAGCAATCAGCCCCAGCATTTT. The entire variable domain, with the rest obtained from reference TRBV7-8 and TRBJ1-5, is as follows: GAGVSQSPRYKVAKRGQDVALRCDPISGHVSLFWYQQALGQGPEFLTYFQNEAQLDKSGLPSDRFFAERPEGSVSTLKIQRTQQEDSAVYLCASSYPNSNQPQHFGDGTRLSIL.

The V gene is TRBV28, the J gene TRBJ2-6; no clear D gene. The V gene's germline CDR1 is MDHEN and CDR2 SYDVKM. The CDR3 consists of 13 residues. V shed 7 bases and J shed 0 bases, with 4 bases lying between them. CDR3 protein: CASTFSGANVLTF. CDR3 nucleotides: TGTGCCAGCACCTTCTCTGGGGCCAACGTCCTGACTTTC.

The chain links TRBV18 to TRBJ2-7; TRBD1 matches at 9 bases. The CDR3 is made up of 19 amino acids. After removal of 1 base from V and 0 bases from J, the junction contained 13 bases not matched to a gene. Germline V gene data show CDR1 as KGHSH and CDR2 as LQKENI. The CDR3: CASSPLDPVGTGRSYEQYF. The DNA of the CDR3 is TGTGCCAGCTCACCACTTGACCCCGTTGGGACAGGGCGCTCCTACGAGCAGTACTTC.

This clone was counted a single time. V gene TRBV3-1 (or the pseudogene TRBV3-2) combines with J gene TRBJ2-3, with 8 bases that match TRBD2. Germline CDR1 and CDR2: LGHDT and YNNKEL (reference sequence). V shed 3 bases, J shed 10 bases, and the junction held 15 bases outside the gene matches. This CDR3 is built from 16 residues. The CDR3 here is CASSHEAGLGPPAQYF. The CDR3 nucleotides are TGTGCCAGCAGCCATGAGGCGGGACTAGGGCCCCCCGCGCAGTATTTT.

This chain joins TRBV24-1 and TRBJ1-2; no reliable D call. Trimming cost V 3 bases and J 8 bases, with 24 bases left between them. Germline CDR1 is KGHDR and CDR2 is SFDVKD. This CDR3 is built from 17 residues. CDR3 region: CATSDHQSDRGYRGYTF. DNA of the CDR3: TGTGCCACCAGTGATCATCAGAGTGATCGAGGGTATAGGGGCTACACCTTC.

This clone was seen a handful of times. This rearrangement joins TRBV18 to TRBJ2-1; 10 bases match TRBD2. Germline values: CDR1 KGHSH, CDR2 LQKENI. CDR3 size: 15 residues. Trimming removed 1 base from V and 5 bases from J; junction bases left unmatched: 2. The CDR3 is CASSPRTSGHNEQFF. The CDR3 nucleotides are TGTGCCAGCTCACCACGGACTAGCGGACACAATGAGCAGTTCTTC. The full variable domain, its missing parts supplied by reference TRBV18 and TRBJ2-1, is NAGVMQNPRHLVRRRGQEARLRCSPMKGHSHVYWYRQLPEEGLKFMVYLQKENIIDESGMPKERFSAEFPKEGPSILRIQQVVRGDSAAYFCASSPRTSGHNEQFFGPGTRLTVL.

The chain employs TRBV19 and TRBJ1-2; D is unclear. Per the germline V gene, CDR1 is LNHDA and CDR2 is SQIVND (reference sequence). Trimming shortened V by 5 bases and J by 0 bases, and 10 bases separated the two germline ends. The CDR3 covers 14 residues. As DNA, the CDR3 is TGTGCCAGTAGTGTCCAGGAGGCTAACTATGGCTACACCTTC. Translating it yields CASSVQEANYGYTF.

DNA of the CDR3: TGTGCCAGCAGCCCCCCCCGGCAGGGCAACACTGAAGCTTTCTTT. Its translation: CASSPPRQGNTEAFF. The chain couples TRBV14 to TRBJ1-1; D is perhaps TRBD1 (5 bases). V was clipped by 4 bases and J by 2 bases, with 14 bases between them. This CDR3 spans 15 amino acids. CDR1 is SGHDN, CDR2 FVKESK, per germline. Based on the CDR3 plus reference TRBV14 and TRBJ1-1, the full variable domain is EAGVTQFPSHSVIEKGQTVTLRCDPISGHDNLYWYRRVMGKEIKFLLHFVKESKQDESGMPNNRFLAERTGGTYSTLKVQPAELEDSGVYFCASSPPRQGNTEAFFGQGTRLTVV.

The chain links TRBV11-1 to TRBJ2-5, with 10 bases aligning to TRBD2. The CDR3 loop spans 16 amino acids. Germline V CDR1 and CDR2: SGHAT, FQDESV (reference sequence). V lost 3 bases and J lost 7; bases outside the gene matches: 11. This CDR3 is CASSFSRAGGTGTQYF. For the CDR3, the DNA is TGTGCCAGCAGCTTTTCTCGAGCGGGGGGGACTGGGACCCAGTACTTC.

This chain joins TRBV3-1 (or the pseudogene TRBV3-2) and TRBJ1-2, with 8 bases fitting TRBD1. This CDR3 contains 16 residues. V lost 4 bases, J lost 6 bases, and 13 bases stayed unmatched. The germline gives CDR1 LGHDT, CDR2 YNNKEL (reference sequence). Here the CDR3 DNA reads TGTGCCAGCAGCCTAGGACAGGGTGCGGGGTATAATGGCTACACCTTC. This gives the protein CASSLGQGAGYNGYTF.

The CDR3 loop is CSVSQPRGYETQYF. The CDR3 DNA follows: TGCAGCGTTAGCCAACCTCGAGGGTATGAGACCCAGTACTTC. This chain links TRBV29-1 with TRBJ2-5; the D gene is possibly TRBD2 (5 bases). Germline-derived CDR1 and CDR2 are SQVTM and ANQGSEA. Deletions cut 5 bases from V and 5 bases from J, with 18 bases between. This CDR3 contains 14 residues.

The V and J genes are TRBV18 and TRBJ1-1; no clear D gene. This CDR3 has 15 amino acids. The germline V gene encodes CDR1 KGHSH and CDR2 LQKENI. Trimming took 5 bases from V and 2 from J, leaving 15 bases between them. The CDR3 loop is CASSTKFAGNTEAFF. The CDR3 DNA follows: TGTGCCAGCTCAACAAAATTTGCAGGAAACACTGAAGCTTTCTTT.

This clone has only one observation. Germline and junction disagree at one end, which may indicate a read error. The chain combines TRBV15 with TRBJ2-7; D possibly corresponds to TRBD2 (6 bases). The CDR3 totals 14 residues. Looked up from germline, CDR1 is LNHNV and CDR2 is YYDKDF (reference sequence). The CDR3 reads CATSRGGDSNEQYF. The CDR3 DNA reads as TGTGCCACCAGCAGAGGTGGGGACTCCAACGAGCAGTACTTC.

Worth noting for this clone: Other DNA variants within this sample encode the same CDR3. DNA of the CDR3: TGTGCCAGCAGCTTGGGCGGGGGCAATCAGCCCCAGCATTTT. Encoded protein: CASSLGGGNQPQHF. The J gene is TRBJ1-5, the V gene TRBV7-9, with D hard to call. V was trimmed by 3 bases and J by 2 bases, leaving 8 bases between them. From germline, CDR1 is SEHNR and CDR2 FQNEAQ (reference sequence). This CDR3 contains 14 residues.

The CDR3 region is CASSEQGYYGYTF. The CDR3 DNA sequence: TGCGCCAGCAGCGAACAGGGGTACTATGGCTACACCTTC. The gene calls are TRBV5-1 and TRBJ1-2; 7 nucleotides line up with TRBD1. Losses at the gene ends were 4 bases for V and 3 bases for J; bases not matched to a gene: 3. Looked up from germline, CDR1 is SGHRS and CDR2 is YFSETQ. CDR3 size: 13 residues.

This clone was found once. The rearrangement links TRBV2 to TRBJ1-5; TRBD1 is a possible D gene (6 bases). Between the trimmed V and J ends, which lost 3 bases and 6 bases, there was a span of 12 bases. Germline loops: CDR1 SNHLY, CDR2 FYNNEI. The CDR3 is 14 amino acids. The CDR3 coding sequence is TGTGCCAGCAGTGACCACAGGGAAACTCAGCCCCAGCATTTT. Residues: CASSDHRETQPQHF.

The chain links TRBV14 to TRBJ2-1; tentative D call: TRBD2 (5 bases). This CDR3 is 14 amino acids long. V lost 4 bases to trimming and J lost 8 bases, with 15 bases between them. CDR1 and CDR2 from the germline V gene are SGHDN and FVKESK. The CDR3 loop is CASSPGLHADEQFF. In nucleotides, the CDR3 is TGTGCCAGCAGCCCCGGACTGCACGCCGATGAGCAGTTCTTC.

Note on this clone: The same CDR3 arises from other DNA sequences in this sample as well. This chain connects TRBV12-3 or TRBV12-4 to TRBJ1-5; tentatively, D is TRBD1 (6 bases). The CDR3 has 13 residues. V lost 6 bases, J lost 6 bases, and 12 bases lay in between. The CDR3 sequence: CASRQGEGQPQHF. In DNA, the CDR3 is TGTGCCAGCAGACAGGGAGAGGGTCAGCCCCAGCATTTT.

The J gene is TRBJ1-1, the V gene TRBV18, with a weak D call TRBD1 (6 bases). V shed 6 bases and J shed 6 bases, with 14 bases lying between them. This CDR3 is 13 amino acids long. Germline CDR1 and CDR2: KGHSH and LQKENI. In DNA, the CDR3 is TGTGCCAGCTCGTACAGGGAAAAGGCTGAAGCTTTCTTT. Translation: CASSYREKAEAFF.

This chain uses TRBV6-2 or TRBV6-3 with TRBJ2-3; a possible D gene is TRBD2 (6 bases). The CDR3 is 15 residues long. V dropped 3 bases and J dropped 2 bases, with 12 bases sitting between them. Germline V lookup: CDR1 MNHEY, CDR2 SVGEGT. CDR3 bases: TGTGCCAGCAGTTATAGGCGGGACCCCACAGATACGCAGTATTTT. Protein: CASSYRRDPTDTQYF.

The chain couples TRBV15 to TRBJ1-2, with D unclear. The ends were cut back, 5 bases at V and 8 bases at J, with 9 bases in the middle. Germline V gene data show CDR1 as LNHNV and CDR2 as YYDKDF (reference sequence). This CDR3 is 11 amino acids long. CDR3 DNA: TGTGCCACCAGCCAGGATTACGGCTACACCTTC. Translation gives CATSQDYGYTF. The variable domain in full, with the rest retrieved from reference TRBV15 and TRBJ1-2, is DAMVIQNPRYQVTQFGKPVTLSCSQTLNHNVMYWYQQKSSQAPKLLFHYYDKDFNNEADTPDNFQSRRPNTSFCFLDIRSPGLGDTAMYLCATSQDYGYTFGSGTRLTVV.

This clone came up a few times. The gene calls are TRBV3-1 (or the pseudogene TRBV3-2) and TRBJ1-5; perhaps TRBD1 as D (5 bases). The V end lost 1 base, the J end lost 0 bases, and 7 bases lay between the germline ends. CDR3 size: 15 residues. Per the germline V gene, CDR1 is LGHDT and CDR2 is YNNKEL (reference sequence). The CDR3 region is CASSQGQYSNQPQHF. The CDR3, as DNA: TGTGCCAGCAGCCAAGGACAGTATAGCAATCAGCCCCAGCATTTT.

The chain has TRBV5-1 and TRBJ1-5; no clear D. Germline-derived CDR1 and CDR2 are SGHRS and YFSETQ. The V end was cut by 4 bases, the J end by 6 bases, with 11 bases between. This CDR3 has 13 residues. CDR3 sequence: CASSEWEGQPQHF. In DNA form, the CDR3 reads TGCGCCAGCAGCGAATGGGAGGGTCAGCCCCAGCATTTT.

The gene calls are TRBV5-1 and TRBJ1-3, with D perhaps TRBD1 (6 bases). This CDR3 contains 16 residues. From germline, CDR1 is SGHRS and CDR2 YFSETQ. Between the trimmed V and J ends, which lost 3 bases and 1 base, there was a span of 14 bases. The CDR3 bases are TGCGCCAGCAGCTCTGGACAGCCTAAATCTGGAAACACCATATATTTT. Protein sequence: CASSSGQPKSGNTIYF.

The table lists this clone with a count of one. The chain links TRBV30 to TRBJ2-1, with 11 bases lining up with TRBD2. The CDR3 runs 15 residues. Trimming took 0 bases from V and 3 from J; bases not matched to a gene: 1. Germline V lookup: CDR1 GTSNPN, CDR2 SVGIG (reference sequence). CDR3 amino acids: CAWSVGLAGYNEQFF. CDR3 nucleotide sequence: TGTGCCTGGAGTGTAGGACTAGCGGGCTACAATGAGCAGTTCTTC.